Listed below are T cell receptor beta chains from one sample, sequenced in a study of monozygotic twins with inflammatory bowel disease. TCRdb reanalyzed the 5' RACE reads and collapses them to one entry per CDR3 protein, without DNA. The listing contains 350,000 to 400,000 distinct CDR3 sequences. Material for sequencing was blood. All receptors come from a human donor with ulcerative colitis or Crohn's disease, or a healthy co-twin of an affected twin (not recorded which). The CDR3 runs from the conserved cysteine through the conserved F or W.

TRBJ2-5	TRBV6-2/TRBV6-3	CASSSGAEGETQYF
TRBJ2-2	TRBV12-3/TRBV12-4	CASSSRAANIQAGELFF
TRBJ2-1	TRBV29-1	CSARRGEGHEQFF
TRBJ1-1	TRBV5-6	CASSLRRTNTEAFF
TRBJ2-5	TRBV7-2	CASSLVGLETQYF
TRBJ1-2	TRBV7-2	CASSLTGSVNYGYTF
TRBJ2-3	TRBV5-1	CASSLLYSTDTQYF
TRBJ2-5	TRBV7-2	CASSLQGGGSETQYF
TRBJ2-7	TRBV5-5	CASSPTGAITYEQYF
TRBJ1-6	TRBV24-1	CATSDQVLKTGGSVNSPLHF
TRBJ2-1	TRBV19	CASSTPLAGAYNEQFF
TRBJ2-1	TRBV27	CASSLAGGPRNEQFF
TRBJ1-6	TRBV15	CATSREFQKAYSPLHF
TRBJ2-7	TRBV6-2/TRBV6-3	CASSYPRTSGVDYEQYF
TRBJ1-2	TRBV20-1	CSARDQDQGLPYGYTF
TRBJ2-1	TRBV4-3	CASSQVVGRGGLSNEQFF
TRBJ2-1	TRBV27	CASSPTGQGLYEQFF
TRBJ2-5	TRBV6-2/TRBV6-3	CASSYPTGQETQYF
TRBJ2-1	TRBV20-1	CSAILTGVAGEQFF
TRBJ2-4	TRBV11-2	CASSLDRLSRASKNIQYF
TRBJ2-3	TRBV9	CASSDRGAPQDTQYF
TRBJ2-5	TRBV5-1	CASRTGSGHQETQYF
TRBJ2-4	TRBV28	CASSLPGGTKNIQYF
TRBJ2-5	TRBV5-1	CATFDSPGSETQYF
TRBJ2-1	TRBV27	CASSLSVGSGTNYNEQFF
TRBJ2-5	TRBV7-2	CASSFQGKETQYF
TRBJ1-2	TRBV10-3	CAISERTGKADYGYTF
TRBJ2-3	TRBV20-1	CSPGGGTQGDTQYF
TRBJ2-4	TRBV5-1	CASSLDGGGNIQYF
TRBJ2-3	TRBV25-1	CASSRTASTDTQYF
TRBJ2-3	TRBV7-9	CASSSRRSTDTQYF
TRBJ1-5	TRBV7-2	CASSLVVGAPHQPQHF
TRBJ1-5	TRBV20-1	CSAGGKTAWGNQPQHF
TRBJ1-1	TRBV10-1	CATNQPKMNTEAFF
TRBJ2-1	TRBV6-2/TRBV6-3	CASSYNLNEQFF